This entry lists 31 T cell receptor beta chains sequenced from one sample in a study of blood T cell repertoires in COVID-19. Measured with immunoSEQ multiplex PCR; TCRdb has only the in-frame clones, and not every one. The repertoire holds approximately 290,000 clones, with 70% to 90% as singletons. Sequencing input: PBMCs or T cells enriched from blood (not recorded which). These TCRs come from a woman aged 25-40 years who had recovered from COVID-19.

This clone has a handful of counts. The chain combines TRBV24-1 with TRBJ1-1; D is unclear. Germline V gives CDR1 KGHDR, CDR2 SFDVKD. There are 13 residues in the CDR3. V shed 2 bases and J shed 0 bases, with 3 bases lying between them. The CDR3 DNA follows: TGTGCCACCAGTGATTCCGTGAACACTGAAGCTTTCTTT. Amino acid sequence: CATSDSVNTEAFF.

The chain recombines TRBV28 with TRBJ2-7, with 7 positions matching TRBD1. CDR1 and CDR2 (germline): MDHEN, SYDVKM. Trimming took 0 bases from V and 0 from J; bases not matched to a gene: 14. This CDR3 is 19 amino acids long. The CDR3 here is CASSLWSSVGTESSYEQYF. The DNA for the CDR3 is TGTGCCAGCAGTTTATGGTCGTCTGTTGGGACAGAGTCCTCCTACGAGCAGTACTTC. Filled out from reference TRBV28 and TRBJ2-7, the complete variable domain reads DVKVTQSSRYLVKRTGEKVFLECVQDMDHENMFWYRQDPGLGLRLIYFSYDVKMKEKGDIPEGYSVSREKKERFSLILESASTNQTSMYLCASSLWSSVGTESSYEQYFGPGTRLTVT.

This clone was detected once. This sequence joins TRBV2 and TRBJ1-1, with D possibly matching TRBD1 (5 bases). V was shortened by 8 bases and J by 1 base, with 17 bases between the two germline ends. The CDR3 runs to 15 residues. CDR1 and CDR2 from the germline V gene are SNHLY and FYNNEI. Written as DNA, the CDR3 is TGTGCCAGCGCCCGTGGGGGGTGGGGGAACACTGAAGCTTTCTTT. Protein product: CASARGGWGNTEAFF.

The CDR3 loop is CASSLVGLGGTDTQYF. CDR3 nucleotides: TGCGCCAGCAGCTTGGTTGGACTAGGGGGAACAGATACGCAGTATTTT. The V gene is TRBV5-1, the J gene TRBJ2-3; tentative D call: TRBD2 (7 bases). The CDR3 has 16 residues. Germline V gives CDR1 SGHRS, CDR2 YFSETQ. V was pared by 0 bases and J by 3 bases, with 14 bases between.

V is TRBV5-1 and J is TRBJ2-3, with D perhaps matching TRBD1 (6 bases). Trimming cost V 5 bases and J 2 bases, with 15 bases left between them. The CDR3 runs 15 residues. Germline V gene data show CDR1 as SGHRS and CDR2 as YFSETQ. This CDR3 reads CASRRELGATDTQYF. DNA of the CDR3: TGCGCCAGCAGACGAGAATTGGGGGCCACAGATACGCAGTATTTT. The whole variable domain, remainder taken from reference TRBV5-1 and TRBJ2-3, is KAGVTQTPRYLIKTRGQQVTLSCSPISGHRSVSWYQQTPGQGLQFLFEYFSETQRNKGNFPGRFSGRQFSNSRSEMNVSTLELGDSALYLCASRRELGATDTQYFGPGTRLTVL.

The gene calls are TRBV12-3 or TRBV12-4 and TRBJ1-2, with D possibly matching TRBD1 (5 bases). V lost 4 bases and J 4 bases, leaving 10 bases between the germline ends. The CDR3 is 13 amino acids. The CDR3 nucleotides are TGTGCCAGCAGTTCCCTACAGGCCTATGGCTACACCTTC. This encodes CASSSLQAYGYTF.

This rearrangement joins TRBV3-1 (or the pseudogene TRBV3-2) to TRBJ2-5; TRBD2 aligns across 10 bases. Looked up from germline, CDR1 is LGHDT and CDR2 is YNNKEL (reference sequence). J was trimmed by 5 bases and V by 4 bases; bases with no gene match: 10. This CDR3 contains 16 residues. The CDR3 region is CASSPLAGPAFETQYF. CDR3 DNA sequence: TGTGCCAGCAGCCCACTAGCGGGGCCGGCGTTCGAGACCCAGTACTTC.

In this sample, this clone turned up once. The J gene is TRBJ2-5, the V gene TRBV20-1; TRBD1 might be the D (5 bases). The germline V and J ends were trimmed by 3 bases and 2 bases, with 7 bases remaining between them. CDR3 length equals 12 residues. CDR1 is DFQATT and CDR2 is SNEGSKA in the germline V gene (reference sequence). CDR3 region: CSASPGQETQYF. CDR3 DNA sequence: TGCAGTGCTAGTCCAGGGCAAGAGACCCAGTACTTC.

The chain joins TRBV10-2 to TRBJ2-7; TRBD2 might be the D (5 bases). The CDR3 totals 14 residues. Germline loops: CDR1 WSHSY, CDR2 SAAADI. V lost 6 bases, J lost 0 bases, and 12 bases lay in between. CDR3 DNA: TGCGCCAGCAGAGCCGGGGAAAGCTCCTACGAGCAGTACTTC. Protein product: CASRAGESSYEQYF.

The rearrangement uses TRBV5-1 and TRBJ2-1; 11 bases are shared with TRBD2. CDR1 SGHRS and CDR2 YFSETQ come from the germline V gene. The CDR3 length is 15 residues. V lost 2 bases and J lost 7; bases outside the gene matches: 5. The CDR3 DNA reads as TGCGCCAGCAGCTTCAGTAGCGGGGGGGTAAATGAGCAGTTCTTC. Translated: CASSFSSGGVNEQFF.

V is TRBV27 and J is TRBJ2-1; the match to TRBD2 covers 7 bases. Trimming took 2 bases from V and 3 from J; bases not matched to a gene: 7. This CDR3 has 16 amino acids. Germline V gene data show CDR1 as MNHEY and CDR2 as SMNVEV (reference sequence). The CDR3: CASSLARGGFYNEQFF. The DNA for the CDR3 is TGTGCCAGCAGTTTAGCTCGCGGGGGTTTCTACAATGAGCAGTTCTTC.

This clone was recorded only once. The rearrangement uses TRBV27 and TRBJ1-2, with D tentatively TRBD1 (6 bases). V was trimmed by 2 bases and J by 4 bases, leaving 17 bases between them. The CDR3 has 16 amino acids. Germline V gene sequence: CDR1 MNHEY, CDR2 SMNVEV (reference sequence). Here the CDR3 DNA reads TGTGCCAGCAGTTTAGGGTATGACAGGCCATTCTATGGCTACACCTTC. This sequence encodes CASSLGYDRPFYGYTF.

The chain uses TRBV7-2 and TRBJ2-7; the D gene is possibly TRBD1 (6 bases). The CDR3 spans 14 residues. From germline, CDR1 is SGHTA and CDR2 FQGNSA. The ends were cut back, 11 bases at V and 6 bases at J, with 23 bases in the middle. The CDR3 spells CASAWGPYASEQYF. In DNA, the CDR3 is TGTGCCTCCGCGTGGGGGCCGTATGCAAGCGAGCAGTACTTC.

J is TRBJ2-1 and V is TRBV15; a weak D match, TRBD2 (5 bases). Trimming removed 7 bases at V and 5 bases at J, with 18 bases between. Germline V gene data show CDR1 as LNHNV and CDR2 as YYDKDF (reference sequence). The CDR3 totals 15 residues. This chain's CDR3 is CATKNDYIINNEQFF. The CDR3, as DNA: TGTGCCACCAAGAATGACTACATCATAAACAATGAGCAGTTCTTC.

The chain uses TRBV25-1 and TRBJ1-1; maybe TRBD1 (6 bases). The germline V gene has CDR1 MGHDK and CDR2 SYGVNS. There are 17 residues in the CDR3. V lost 6 bases, J lost 1 base, and 21 bases lay in between. The chain's CDR3 is CASSFQGTPWGNTEAFF. The CDR3 region has the DNA TGTGCCAGCAGCTTTCAGGGGACACCTTGGGGGAACACTGAAGCTTTCTTT. Based on the CDR3 plus reference TRBV25-1 and TRBJ1-1, the full variable domain is EADIYQTPRYLVIGTGKKITLECSQTMGHDKMYWYQQDPGMELHLIHYSYGVNSTEKGDLSSESTVSRIRTEHFPLTLESARPSHTSQYLCASSFQGTPWGNTEAFFGQGTRLTVV.

CDR3 in amino acids: CASSQALAGSSYNEQFF. The CDR3 nucleotides are TGTGCCAGCAGCCAAGCACTAGCGGGAAGCTCCTACAATGAGCAGTTCTTC. The chain couples TRBV3-1 (or the pseudogene TRBV3-2) to TRBJ2-1, with TRBD2 matching over 10 bases. The germline V gene has CDR1 LGHDT and CDR2 YNNKEL (reference sequence). V lost 1 base, J lost 0 bases, and 3 bases stayed unmatched. CDR3 length: 17 amino acids.

This clone has only one observation. The rearrangement uses TRBV28 and TRBJ2-1; 12 bases are a match to TRBD2. Germline CDR1 is MDHEN and CDR2 is SYDVKM. Losses at the gene ends were 2 bases for V and 7 bases for J; bases not matched to a gene: 15. The CDR3 has 19 residues. As DNA, the CDR3 is TGTGCCAGCAGTTTAGCAGGGGGCGCGAGACTAGCGGGAGATAATGAGCAGTTCTTC. Protein: CASSLAGGARLAGDNEQFF. Full variable domain (remainder filled in from reference TRBV28 and TRBJ2-1): DVKVTQSSRYLVKRTGEKVFLECVQDMDHENMFWYRQDPGLGLRLIYFSYDVKMKEKGDIPEGYSVSREKKERFSLILESASTNQTSMYLCASSLAGGARLAGDNEQFFGPGTRLTVL.

The rearrangement links TRBV27 to TRBJ2-7; the match to TRBD2 covers 13 bases. Germline CDR1 reads MNHEY; CDR2 reads SMNVEV (reference sequence). The CDR3 covers 16 residues. V shed 4 bases, J shed 5 bases, and the junction held 8 bases outside the gene matches. This chain's CDR3 is CASSSRLAGGRNEQYF. Here the CDR3 DNA reads TGTGCCAGCAGTTCCAGACTAGCGGGGGGTAGGAACGAGCAGTACTTC.

The chain has TRBV19 and TRBJ2-2; D is undetermined. This CDR3 region has 16 residues. Germline V gives CDR1 LNHDA, CDR2 SQIVND (reference sequence). V lost 3 bases, J lost 6 bases, and 17 bases lay in between. The CDR3 loop reads CASSIEQVVSAGELFF. CDR3 in DNA: TGTGCCAGTAGTATTGAGCAGGTCGTAAGTGCCGGGGAGCTGTTTTTT.

This sequence joins TRBV7-9 and TRBJ2-7, with 10 bases identical to TRBD1. J lost 1 base, V lost 4 bases, and 4 bases had no gene match. The CDR3 loop spans 15 amino acids. CDR1 and CDR2 from the germline V gene are SEHNR and FQNEAQ (reference sequence). CDR3 sequence: CASSSGQGVSYEQYF. CDR3 nucleotides: TGTGCCAGCAGCTCCGGACAGGGGGTGTCCTACGAGCAGTACTTC.

This chain connects TRBV4-1 to TRBJ2-7; a weak D match, TRBD1 (5 bases). Trimming pared 6 bases from V and 3 bases from J, leaving 12 bases between. The CDR3 spans 13 residues. The germline V gene has CDR1 MGHRA and CDR2 YSYEKL. CDR3 protein: CASSKQVFYEQYF. The CDR3 bases are TGCGCCAGCAGTAAACAGGTTTTCTACGAGCAGTACTTC.

This clone appeared a single time. The chain employs TRBV27 and TRBJ2-1; no firm D call. This CDR3 is built from 17 residues. V dropped 2 bases and J dropped 4 bases, with 18 bases sitting between them. The germline CDR1 and CDR2 sequences are MNHEY and SMNVEV (reference sequence). In DNA, the CDR3 is TGTGCCAGCAGTTTAATGCGGAGAGGTAGACGGTACAATGAGCAGTTCTTC. Translating gives CASSLMRRGRRYNEQFF.

J is TRBJ1-2 and V is TRBV28; D is possibly TRBD1 (6 bases). V was pared by 3 bases and J by 8 bases, with 13 bases between. The CDR3 is made up of 13 amino acids. CDR1 and CDR2 (germline): MDHEN, SYDVKM. The CDR3 sequence: CASSFRAGDGYTF. The CDR3 DNA sequence: TGTGCCAGCAGTTTCCGGGCAGGGGACGGCTACACCTTC.

The rearrangement uses TRBV19 and TRBJ1-5; D perhaps matches TRBD1 (5 bases). Germline lookup yields CDR1 LNHDA and CDR2 SQIVND (reference sequence). CDR3 size: 13 residues. Trimming took off 6 bases at V and 4 bases at J, with 10 bases between the two ends. The CDR3 coding sequence is TGTGCCAGTAGGGGGGGAGGGAATCAGCCCCAGCATTTT. This translates into CASRGGGNQPQHF. Combining the CDR3 with reference TRBV19 and TRBJ1-5 gives the whole variable domain DGGITQSPKYLFRKEGQNVTLSCEQNLNHDAMYWYRQDPGQGLRLIYYSQIVNDFQKGDIAEGYSVSREKKESFPLTVTSAQKNPTAFYLCASRGGGNQPQHFGDGTRLSIL.

The rearrangement joins TRBV28 to TRBJ2-1; 7 bases match TRBD1. V lost 2 bases and J lost 4; bases outside the gene matches: 5. This CDR3 contains 15 residues. Germline V gene data show CDR1 as MDHEN and CDR2 as SYDVKM. The CDR3 here is CASSLRDREYNEQFF. The DNA of the CDR3 is TGTGCCAGCAGTTTACGAGACAGGGAATACAATGAGCAGTTCTTC. Complete variable domain (other parts from reference TRBV28 and TRBJ2-1): DVKVTQSSRYLVKRTGEKVFLECVQDMDHENMFWYRQDPGLGLRLIYFSYDVKMKEKGDIPEGYSVSREKKERFSLILESASTNQTSMYLCASSLRDREYNEQFFGPGTRLTVL.

This clone was recorded only once. The chain joins TRBV19 to TRBJ1-1; no firm D call. Germline CDR1 is LNHDA and CDR2 is SQIVND (reference sequence). Trimming cost V 7 bases and J 5 bases, with 14 bases left between them. The CDR3 is 13 amino acids. CDR3: CASIMGGSTEAFF. The CDR3 DNA reads TGTGCCAGTATCATGGGCGGGTCGACTGAAGCTTTCTTT.

The chain has TRBV7-9 and TRBJ1-1; 9 bases are a match to TRBD1. Germline V CDR1 and CDR2: SEHNR, FQNEAQ (reference sequence). The CDR3 sequence is 17 residues long. V shed 0 bases and J 4 bases; nucleotides not matched to a gene: 9. DNA of the CDR3: TGTGCCAGCAGCTTAGCATGGGGACAGGGTGTTAGCACTGAAGCTTTCTTT. It yields the protein CASSLAWGQGVSTEAFF.

The rearrangement uses TRBV29-1 and TRBJ1-1, with a weak D call TRBD1 (5 bases). The germline V gene has CDR1 SQVTM and CDR2 ANQGSEA. The CDR3 has 14 amino acids. V was pared by 5 bases and J by 0 bases, with 13 bases between. CDR3 sequence reads: CSVQGLFVNTEAFF. CDR3 nucleotides: TGCAGCGTTCAGGGCCTATTCGTGAACACTGAAGCTTTCTTT. The full variable domain, with the rest looked up from reference TRBV29-1 and TRBJ1-1, is SAVISQKPSRDICQRGTSLTIQCQVDSQVTMMFWYRQQPGQSLTLIATANQGSEATYESGFVIDKFPISRPNLTFSTLTVSNMSPEDSSIYLCSVQGLFVNTEAFFGQGTRLTVV.

The chain has TRBV29-1 and TRBJ1-2, with 7 positions matching TRBD1. The ends lost 6 bases at V and 8 bases at J; junction bases unmatched: 9. CDR1 SQVTM and CDR2 ANQGSEA come from the germline V gene. This CDR3 region has 12 residues. The CDR3 here is CSVAQGVEGYTF. As DNA, the CDR3 is TGCAGCGTAGCTCAGGGGGTGGAGGGCTACACCTTC.

This rearrangement joins TRBV3-1 (or the pseudogene TRBV3-2) to TRBJ2-7; 7 bases match TRBD2. The J segment lost 3 bases and the V segment lost 0 bases, leaving 14 bases of the junction unmatched. The V gene's germline CDR1 is LGHDT and CDR2 YNNKEL (reference sequence). The CDR3 consists of 18 residues. CDR3 sequence: CASSQDRSLADIRYEQYF. The CDR3 region has the DNA TGTGCCAGCAGCCAAGATAGGTCGCTAGCGGATATTCGCTACGAGCAGTACTTC.

The genes are TRBV6-2 or TRBV6-3 and TRBJ2-1, with unresolved D. The CDR3 consists of 18 residues. Germline CDR1 reads MNHEY; CDR2 reads SVGEGT. V lost 1 base, J lost 0 bases, and 16 bases lay in between. The CDR3 reads CASSYFPERPSSYNEQFF. The CDR3 DNA reads TGTGCCAGCAGTTACTTCCCTGAGAGGCCAAGCTCCTACAATGAGCAGTTCTTC.